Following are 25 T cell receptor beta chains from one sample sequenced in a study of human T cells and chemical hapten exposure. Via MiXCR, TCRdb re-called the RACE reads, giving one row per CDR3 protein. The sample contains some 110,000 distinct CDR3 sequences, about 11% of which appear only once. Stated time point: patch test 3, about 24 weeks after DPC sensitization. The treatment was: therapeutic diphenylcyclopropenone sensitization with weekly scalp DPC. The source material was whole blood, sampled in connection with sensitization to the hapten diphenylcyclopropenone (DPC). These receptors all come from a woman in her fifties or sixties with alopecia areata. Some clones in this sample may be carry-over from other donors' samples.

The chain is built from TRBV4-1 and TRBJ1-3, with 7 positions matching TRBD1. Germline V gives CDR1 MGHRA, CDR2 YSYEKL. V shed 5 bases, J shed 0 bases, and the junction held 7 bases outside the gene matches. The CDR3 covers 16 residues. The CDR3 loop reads CASSYQDRLSGNTIYF. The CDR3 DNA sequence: TGCGCCAGCAGCTACCAGGACAGGCTCTCTGGAAACACCATATATTTT.

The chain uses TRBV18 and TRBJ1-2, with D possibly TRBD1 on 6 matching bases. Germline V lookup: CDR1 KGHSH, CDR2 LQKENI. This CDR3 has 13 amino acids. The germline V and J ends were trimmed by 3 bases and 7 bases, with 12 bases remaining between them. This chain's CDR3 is CASSPTGKAGYTF. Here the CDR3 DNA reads TGTGCCAGCTCACCCACAGGGAAGGCTGGCTACACCTTC.

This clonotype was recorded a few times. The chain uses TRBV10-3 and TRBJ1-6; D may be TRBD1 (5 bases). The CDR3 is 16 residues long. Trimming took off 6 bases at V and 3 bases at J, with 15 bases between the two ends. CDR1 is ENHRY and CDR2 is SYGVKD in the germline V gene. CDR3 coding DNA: TGTGCCATCAGCGAAGGTGTACAGGTCTATAATTCACCCCTCCACTTT. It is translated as CAISEGVQVYNSPLHF.

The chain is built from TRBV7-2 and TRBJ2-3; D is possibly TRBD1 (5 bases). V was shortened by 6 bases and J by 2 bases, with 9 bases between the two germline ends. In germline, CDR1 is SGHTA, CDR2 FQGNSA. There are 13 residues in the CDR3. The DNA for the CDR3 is TGTGCCAGCAGTTCAGGGATCACAGATACGCAGTATTTT. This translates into CASSSGITDTQYF.

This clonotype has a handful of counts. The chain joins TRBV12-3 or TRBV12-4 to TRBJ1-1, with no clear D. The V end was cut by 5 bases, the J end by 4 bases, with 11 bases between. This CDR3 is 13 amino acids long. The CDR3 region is CASSPHAGTEAFF. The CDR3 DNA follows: TGTGCCAGCAGTCCCCACGCGGGCACTGAAGCTTTCTTT.

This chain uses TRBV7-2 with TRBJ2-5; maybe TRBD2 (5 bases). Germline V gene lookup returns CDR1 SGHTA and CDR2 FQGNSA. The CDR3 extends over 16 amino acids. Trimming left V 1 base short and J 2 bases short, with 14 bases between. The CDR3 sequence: CASSLGRASLQETQYF. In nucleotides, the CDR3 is TGTGCCAGCAGCTTAGGGCGGGCGAGCTTGCAAGAGACCCAGTACTTC.

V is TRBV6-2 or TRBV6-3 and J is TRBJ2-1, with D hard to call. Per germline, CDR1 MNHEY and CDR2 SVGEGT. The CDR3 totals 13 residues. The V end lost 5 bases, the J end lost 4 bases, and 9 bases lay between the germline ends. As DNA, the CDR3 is TGTGCCAGCAGTCCCCAAGAGTACAATGAGCAGTTCTTC. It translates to CASSPQEYNEQFF.

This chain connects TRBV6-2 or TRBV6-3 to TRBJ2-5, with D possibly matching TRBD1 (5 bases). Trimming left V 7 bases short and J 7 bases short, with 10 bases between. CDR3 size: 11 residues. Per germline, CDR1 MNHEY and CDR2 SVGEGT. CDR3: CASTQGVTQYF. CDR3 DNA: TGTGCCAGCACCCAAGGGGTGACCCAGTACTTC.

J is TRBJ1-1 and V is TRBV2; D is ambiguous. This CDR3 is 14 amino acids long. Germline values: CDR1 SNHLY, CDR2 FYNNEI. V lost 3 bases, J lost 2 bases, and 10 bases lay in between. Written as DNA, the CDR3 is TGTGCCAGCAGTGATGGCGGACGTAACACTGAAGCTTTCTTT. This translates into CASSDGGRNTEAFF.

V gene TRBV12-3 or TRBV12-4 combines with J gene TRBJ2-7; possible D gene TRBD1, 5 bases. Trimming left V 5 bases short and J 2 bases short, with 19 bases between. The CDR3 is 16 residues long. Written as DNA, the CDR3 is TGTGCCAGCAGTCTCAGTAGGAACAGGAGCCCCTACGAGCAGTACTTC. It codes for CASSLSRNRSPYEQYF.

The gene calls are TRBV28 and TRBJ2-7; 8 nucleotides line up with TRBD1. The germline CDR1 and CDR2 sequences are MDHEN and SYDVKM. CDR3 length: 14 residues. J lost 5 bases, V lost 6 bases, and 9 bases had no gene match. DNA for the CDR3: TGTGCCAGCAGCTTAGGACAGGGAAGGGACGAGCAGTACTTC. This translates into CASSLGQGRDEQYF.

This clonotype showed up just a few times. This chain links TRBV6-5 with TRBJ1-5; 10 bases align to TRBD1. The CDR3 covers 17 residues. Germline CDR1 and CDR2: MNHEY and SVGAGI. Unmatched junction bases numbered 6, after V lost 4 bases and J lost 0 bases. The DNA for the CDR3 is TGTGCCAGCAGTTCCGGACAGGGGGTTCGTAGCAATCAGCCCCAGCATTTT. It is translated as CASSSGQGVRSNQPQHF.

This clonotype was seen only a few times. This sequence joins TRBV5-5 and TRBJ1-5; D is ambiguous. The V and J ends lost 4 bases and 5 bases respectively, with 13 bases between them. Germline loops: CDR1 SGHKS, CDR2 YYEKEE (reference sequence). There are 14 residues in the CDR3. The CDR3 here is CASSRIFGDQPQHF. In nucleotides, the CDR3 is TGTGCCAGCAGCCGAATATTTGGCGATCAGCCCCAGCATTTT.

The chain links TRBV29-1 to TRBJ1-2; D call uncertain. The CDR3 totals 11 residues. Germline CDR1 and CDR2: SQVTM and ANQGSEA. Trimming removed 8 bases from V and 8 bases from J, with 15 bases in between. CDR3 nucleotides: TGCAGCTCCCGGGAAGAGGGAGGCTACACCTTC. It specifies CSSREEGGYTF.

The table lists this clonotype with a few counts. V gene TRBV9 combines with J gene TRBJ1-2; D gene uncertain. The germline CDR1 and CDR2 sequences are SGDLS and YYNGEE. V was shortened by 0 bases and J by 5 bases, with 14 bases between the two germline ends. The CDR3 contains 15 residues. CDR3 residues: CASSVGVDTPYGYTF. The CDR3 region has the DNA TGTGCCAGCAGCGTAGGGGTAGACACCCCGTATGGCTACACCTTC.

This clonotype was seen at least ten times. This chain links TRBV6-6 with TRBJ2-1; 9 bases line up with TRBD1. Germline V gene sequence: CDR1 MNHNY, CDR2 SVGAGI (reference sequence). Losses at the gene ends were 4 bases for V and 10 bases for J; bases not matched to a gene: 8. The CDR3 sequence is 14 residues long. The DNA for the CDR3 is TGTGCCAGCAGTTGGGGGACAGGGCCAGGGGAGCAGTTCTTC. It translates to CASSWGTGPGEQFF.

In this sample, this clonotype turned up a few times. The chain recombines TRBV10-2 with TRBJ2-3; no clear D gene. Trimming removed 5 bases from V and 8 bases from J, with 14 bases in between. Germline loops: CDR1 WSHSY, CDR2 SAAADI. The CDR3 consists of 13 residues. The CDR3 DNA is TGCGCCAGCAGTTCGAAAGGGCTGGGTACGCAGTATTTT. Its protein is CASSSKGLGTQYF.

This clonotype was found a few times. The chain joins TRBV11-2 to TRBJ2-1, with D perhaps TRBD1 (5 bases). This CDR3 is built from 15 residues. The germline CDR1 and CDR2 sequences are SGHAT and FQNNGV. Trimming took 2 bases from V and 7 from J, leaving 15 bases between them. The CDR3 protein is CASSLITGTTNEQFF. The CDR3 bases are TGTGCCAGCAGCTTAATAACAGGAACTACGAATGAGCAGTTCTTC.

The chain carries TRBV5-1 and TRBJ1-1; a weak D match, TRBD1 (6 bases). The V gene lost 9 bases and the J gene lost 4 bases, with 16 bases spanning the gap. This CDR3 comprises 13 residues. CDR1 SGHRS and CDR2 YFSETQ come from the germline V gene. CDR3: CATAVQGSTEAFF. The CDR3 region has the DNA TGCGCCACTGCGGTTCAGGGGTCCACTGAAGCTTTCTTT.

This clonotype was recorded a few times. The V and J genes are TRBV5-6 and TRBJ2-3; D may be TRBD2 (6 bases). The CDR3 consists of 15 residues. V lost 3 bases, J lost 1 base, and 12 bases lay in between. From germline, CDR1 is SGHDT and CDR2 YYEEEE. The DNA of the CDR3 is TGTGCCAGCAGCTCACGGGACTTTTGCACAGATACGCAGTATTTT. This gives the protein CASSSRDFCTDTQYF.

DNA for the CDR3: TGTGCCAGCAAAGGGGGAGGGGGGGCCGAAACAGATACGCAGTATTTT. It is translated as CASKGGGGAETDTQYF. J is TRBJ2-3 and V is TRBV7-8, with a tentative D call TRBD2 (7 bases). The germline V and J ends were trimmed by 7 bases and 3 bases, with 20 bases remaining between them. CDR1 is SGHVS, CDR2 FQNEAQ, per germline. CDR3 length equals 16 residues.

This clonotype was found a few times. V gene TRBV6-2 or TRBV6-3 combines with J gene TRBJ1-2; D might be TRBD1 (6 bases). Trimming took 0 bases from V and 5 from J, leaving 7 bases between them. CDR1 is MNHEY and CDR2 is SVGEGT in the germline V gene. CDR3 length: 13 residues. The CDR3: CASSYSTGYGYTF. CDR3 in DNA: TGTGCCAGCAGTTACTCTACAGGGTATGGCTACACCTTC.

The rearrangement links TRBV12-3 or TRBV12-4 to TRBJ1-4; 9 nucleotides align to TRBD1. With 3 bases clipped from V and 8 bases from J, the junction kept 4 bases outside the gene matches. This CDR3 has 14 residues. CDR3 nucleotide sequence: TGTGCCAGCAGTTTTGCAGGACAGGGGGAAAAACTGTTTTTT. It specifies CASSFAGQGEKLFF.

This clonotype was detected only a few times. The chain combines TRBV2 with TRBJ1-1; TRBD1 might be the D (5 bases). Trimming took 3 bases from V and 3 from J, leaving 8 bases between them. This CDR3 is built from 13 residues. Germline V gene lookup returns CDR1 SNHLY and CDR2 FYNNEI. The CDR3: CASSDGDDTEAFF. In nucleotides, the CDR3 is TGTGCCAGCAGTGATGGGGACGACACTGAAGCTTTCTTT. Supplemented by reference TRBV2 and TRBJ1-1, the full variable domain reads EPEVTQTPSHQVTQMGQEVILRCVPISNHLYFYWYRQILGQKVEFLVSFYNNEISEKSEIFDDQFSVERPDGSNFTLKIRSTKLEDSAMYFCASSDGDDTEAFFGQGTRLTVV.

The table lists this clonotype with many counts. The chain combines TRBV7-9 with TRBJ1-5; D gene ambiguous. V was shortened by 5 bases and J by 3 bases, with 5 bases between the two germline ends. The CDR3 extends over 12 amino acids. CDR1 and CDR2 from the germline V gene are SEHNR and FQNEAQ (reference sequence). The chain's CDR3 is CASSQDNQPQHF. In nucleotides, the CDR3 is TGTGCCAGCAGCCAGGACAATCAGCCCCAGCATTTT.